The 27 T cell receptor beta chains below come from one sample, sequenced in a study of identical twins. TCRdb used MiXCR to reprocess the 5' RACE reads, holding one entry per CDR3 protein. The profile shows approximately 1.8 million distinct CDR3 sequences, more than 30% of them singletons. The material sequenced was cord blood. These receptors were taken from a newborn girl in good health.

The rearrangement uses TRBV7-9 and TRBJ1-3; D gene unclear. From germline, CDR1 is SEHNR and CDR2 FQNEAQ (reference sequence). Trimming pared 1 base from V and 4 bases from J, leaving 11 bases between. This CDR3 region has 15 residues. The CDR3, as DNA: TGTGCCAGCAGCTTAGAAGGGTTGGCAGGAAACACCATATATTTT. Protein: CASSLEGLAGNTIYF.

The gene calls are TRBV20-1 and TRBJ1-1; 7 nucleotides align to TRBD1. V lost 0 bases to trimming and J lost 0 bases; unmatched junction nucleotides: 7. CDR3 length equals 16 residues. Germline V CDR1 and CDR2: DFQATT, SNEGSKA (reference sequence). The CDR3 nucleotides read TGCAGTGCTAGAGACCTTGCCAGGGGGTTGAACACTGAAGCTTTCTTT. Its protein product is CSARDLARGLNTEAFF.

This clonotype was seen a handful of times. This chain joins TRBV4-2 and TRBJ2-1; D assignment may be TRBD1 or TRBD2 (5 bases each). Trimming cost V 0 bases and J 4 bases, with 16 bases left between them. The CDR3 consists of 17 residues. Germline V lookup: CDR1 LGHNA, CDR2 YNFKEQ. Here the CDR3 DNA reads TGTGCCAGCAGCCAAGATTTGAGGGGATCATGTTACAATGAGCAGTTCTTC. As protein: CASSQDLRGSCYNEQFF.

The chain has TRBV7-2 and TRBJ1-2; 7 bases map to TRBD1. There are 13 residues in the CDR3. Germline CDR1 reads SGHTA; CDR2 reads FQGNSA. The trim removed 11 bases at V and 8 bases at J, leaving 14 bases unmatched. In DNA, the CDR3 is TGTGCCGGCTTAGACAGGGATCCGTCCGGCTACACCTTC. Its translation: CAGLDRDPSGYTF.

CDR3 bases: TGTGCCAGCTCACCACTGGACGCGGTGACAGGGCAAGAGACCCAGTACTTC. It yields the protein CASSPLDAVTGQETQYF. This rearrangement joins TRBV18 to TRBJ2-5, with 7 bases aligning to TRBD1. V was clipped by 1 base and J by 2 bases; unmatched bases: 10. Germline loops: CDR1 KGHSH, CDR2 LQKENI. This CDR3 has 17 residues. Filled out from reference TRBV18 and TRBJ2-5, the complete variable domain reads NAGVMQNPRHLVRRRGQEARLRCSPMKGHSHVYWYRQLPEEGLKFMVYLQKENIIDESGMPKERFSAEFPKEGPSILRIQQVVRGDSAAYFCASSPLDAVTGQETQYFGPGTRLLVL.

The rearrangement links TRBV28 to TRBJ2-1, with D perhaps matching TRBD2 (6 bases). V lost 6 bases to trimming and J lost 5 bases, with 17 bases between them. CDR1 MDHEN and CDR2 SYDVKM come from the germline V gene. The CDR3 contains 15 residues. This chain's CDR3 is CASSLYRELNNEQFF. The DNA of the CDR3 is TGTGCCAGCAGCCTTTACCGGGAGCTCAACAATGAGCAGTTCTTC.

This clonotype was observed a handful of times. This sequence joins TRBV4-2 and TRBJ1-1, with D uncertain. The V end was cut by 0 bases, the J end by 4 bases, with 9 bases between. Germline V CDR1 and CDR2: LGHNA, YNFKEQ. The CDR3 has 14 residues. As DNA, the CDR3 is TGTGCCAGCAGCCAAGATTTAGCGGGCACTGAAGCTTTCTTT. Its protein is CASSQDLAGTEAFF.

With regard to this clonotype: The junction does not match germline at one end; this may be a read error. The V call is TRBV7-2, the J call TRBJ2-7, with D maybe TRBD2 (5 bases). Germline V CDR1 and CDR2: SGHTA, FQGNSA. This CDR3 comprises 14 residues. The CDR3 DNA reads as TGTGCCAGCAGCTTACAAGAGGGCTCCCACGAGCAGTACTTC. Translation: CASSLQEGSHEQYF. Complete variable domain (other parts from reference TRBV7-2 and TRBJ2-7): GAGVSQSPSNKVTEKGKDVELRCDPISGHTALYWYRQSLGQGLEFLIYFQGNSAPDKSGLPSDRFSAERTGGSVSTLTIQRTQQEDSAVYLCASSLQEGSHEQYFGPGTRLTVT.

The chain couples TRBV27 to TRBJ2-5, with a weak D call TRBD2 (5 bases). Germline assignment: CDR1 MNHEY and CDR2 SMNVEV (reference sequence). V was shortened by 5 bases and J by 11 bases, with 21 bases between the two germline ends. The CDR3 is made up of 14 amino acids. The CDR3 DNA sequence: TGTGCCAGCAGTAGAGGATCACGGGTCTGGGAGCAGTACTTC. The encoded protein is CASSRGSRVWEQYF.

The chain is built from TRBV7-2 and TRBJ2-2; 8 bases line up with TRBD2. Germline V CDR1 and CDR2: SGHTA, FQGNSA. The V gene end was trimmed by 4 bases and the J gene end by 6 bases; junction bases not matched to a gene: 7. The CDR3 runs to 15 residues. As DNA, the CDR3 is TGTGCCAGCAGCTCGGGGGGGCCGAGGGCCGGGGAGCTGTTTTTT. It translates to CASSSGGPRAGELFF.

This clonotype turned up a few times. This rearrangement joins TRBV3-1 to TRBJ2-1; TRBD2 matches at 9 bases. Germline loops: CDR1 LGHDT, CDR2 YNNKEL (reference sequence). Losses at the gene ends were 0 bases for V and 4 bases for J; bases not matched to a gene: 4. The length of the CDR3 is 16 residues. This CDR3 reads CASSQELLAGYNEQFF. In DNA, the CDR3 is TGTGCCAGCAGCCAAGAATTACTAGCGGGTTACAATGAGCAGTTCTTC.

This clonotype was detected a few times. The CDR3 protein is CASSPRGQGGKQYF. In DNA, the CDR3 is TGTGCCAGCAGCCCCCGGGGACAGGGGGGTAAGCAGTACTTC. This chain joins TRBV7-2 and TRBJ2-7; TRBD1 matches 11 bases. Germline V CDR1 and CDR2: SGHTA, FQGNSA. This CDR3 spans 14 amino acids. The V and J ends lost 5 bases and 8 bases, in that order; junction bases with no gene match: 8. Looking up the rest from reference TRBV7-2 and TRBJ2-7 gives the full variable domain: GAGVSQSPSNKVTEKGKDVELRCDPISGHTALYWYRQSLGQGLEFLIYFQGNSAPDKSGLPSDRFSAERTGGSVSTLTIQRTQQEDSAVYLCASSPRGQGGKQYFGPGTRLTVT.

Only a few counts were recorded for this clonotype. The rearrangement links TRBV27 to TRBJ2-7, with 7 bases matching TRBD1. The CDR3 is 14 residues long. Germline V gene lookup returns CDR1 MNHEY and CDR2 SMNVEV (reference sequence). With 4 bases clipped from V and 5 bases from J, the junction kept 8 bases outside the gene matches. CDR3 sequence reads: CASSSAEGANEQYF. Here the CDR3 DNA reads TGTGCCAGCAGTTCCGCAGAGGGGGCAAACGAGCAGTACTTC.

V usage is TRBV10-3 and J usage is TRBJ2-1; possibly TRBD2 for D (5 bases). V lost 4 bases, J lost 6 bases, and 13 bases lay in between. Per the germline V gene, CDR1 is ENHRY and CDR2 is SYGVKD. The CDR3 contains 14 residues. DNA for the CDR3: TGTGCCATCAGTGTAGGATACCGGGGCAATGAGCAGTTCTTC. Encoded protein: CAISVGYRGNEQFF.

The table lists this clonotype with a few counts. At one of its ends the junction is not consistent with the germline gene, which may arise from a read error. The genes are TRBV7-7 and TRBJ2-3; D may be TRBD2 (6 bases). CDR3 length equals 15 residues. Germline V gene data show CDR1 as SSHAT and CDR2 as FNYEAQ (reference sequence). The CDR3 bases are TGTGCTAGCAGCCGCACCCGGGAGCGGGCAGATACGCAGTATTTT. Its protein product is CASSRTRERADTQYF.

This chain joins TRBV28 and TRBJ2-3, with D perhaps matching TRBD2 (5 bases). The V gene lost 6 bases and the J gene lost 1 base, with 14 bases spanning the gap. This CDR3 spans 15 amino acids. The V gene's germline CDR1 is MDHEN and CDR2 SYDVKM. CDR3 in DNA: TGTGCCAGCAGAGGGTCACGGGGTGGCACAGATACGCAGTATTTT. It yields the protein CASRGSRGGTDTQYF.

CDR3 sequence reads: CASRSPSAANTGELFF. The DNA of the CDR3 is TGTGCCAGCAGGTCCCCTAGTGCGGCGAACACCGGGGAGCTGTTTTTT. The chain couples TRBV3-1 to TRBJ2-2; D remains unclear. CDR3 size: 16 residues. CDR1 and CDR2 from the germline V gene are LGHDT and YNNKEL (reference sequence). Trimming took off 6 bases at V and 0 bases at J, with 14 bases between the two ends.

The V call is TRBV18, the J call TRBJ1-2; a weak D match, TRBD1 (6 bases). CDR3 length: 15 residues. The germline V gene encodes CDR1 KGHSH and CDR2 LQKENI. The ends were cut back, 2 bases at V and 0 bases at J, with 10 bases in the middle. CDR3 in amino acids: CASSPGRQANYGYTF. Written as DNA, the CDR3 is TGTGCCAGCTCACCAGGGAGACAGGCTAACTATGGCTACACCTTC.

The table lists this clonotype with many counts. J is TRBJ1-4 and V is TRBV28; TRBD1 aligns across 8 bases. The CDR3 totals 18 residues. The germline V gene has CDR1 MDHEN and CDR2 SYDVKM. V shed 5 bases and J 2 bases; nucleotides not matched to a gene: 13. The CDR3 protein is CASSTWTGPPRTNEKLFF. CDR3 bases: TGTGCCAGCAGTACGTGGACAGGGCCCCCTAGGACTAATGAAAAACTGTTTTTT. The full variable domain, completed using reference TRBV28 and TRBJ1-4, is DVKVTQSSRYLVKRTGEKVFLECVQDMDHENMFWYRQDPGLGLRLIYFSYDVKMKEKGDIPEGYSVSREKKERFSLILESASTNQTSMYLCASSTWTGPPRTNEKLFFGSGTQLSVL.

This clonotype occurred a few times. The CDR3 region is CSARRGSTRNTIYF. Written as DNA, the CDR3 is TGCAGTGCTAGACGGGGGAGTACAAGAAACACCATATATTTT. The J gene is TRBJ1-3, the V gene TRBV20-1, with D tentatively TRBD1 (5 bases). V was clipped by 2 bases and J by 5 bases, with 13 bases between them. The CDR3 is made up of 14 amino acids. The germline CDR1 and CDR2 sequences are DFQATT and SNEGSKA (reference sequence).

About this clonotype: A much larger clone differs from this one at a single base, so this may be a read error. This rearrangement joins TRBV20-1 to TRBJ2-7; D is uncertain. The CDR3 length is 13 residues. Looked up from germline, CDR1 is DFQATT and CDR2 is SNEGSKA (reference sequence). DNA of the CDR3: TGCAGTGCTAGCACCAGAAGCTCCTACGGGCAGTACTTC. Residues: CSASTRSSYGQYF.

V is TRBV12-3 or TRBV12-4 and J is TRBJ1-4; D is possibly TRBD1 (6 bases). The V gene lost 5 bases and the J gene lost 7 bases, with 11 bases spanning the gap. The CDR3 runs to 13 residues. The CDR3 nucleotides are TGTGCCAGCAGTGGTACAGGGATTGAAAAACTGTTTTTT. Its translation is CASSGTGIEKLFF.

Comments on this clonotype: Mismatch with germline at one junction end may stem from a read error. J is TRBJ2-3 and V is TRBV5-1; TRBD1 matches at 9 bases. The CDR3 is made up of 15 amino acids. Per germline, CDR1 SGHRS and CDR2 YFSETQ. This chain's CDR3 is CASSLRTGGTDMQYF. The CDR3 region has the DNA TGCGCCAGCAGCTTGCGAACAGGGGGCACAGATATGCAGTATTTT.

In the case of this clonotype: The conserved phenylalanine or tryptophan normally closing the CDR3 is absent here, so this likely arose from a read error. V usage is TRBV5-1 and J usage is TRBJ2-4; 10 positions agree with TRBD2. Germline lookup yields CDR1 SGHRS and CDR2 YFSETQ. CDR3 size: 17 residues. Trimming cost V 4 bases and J 5 bases; bases outside gene matches: 12. CDR3 DNA: TGCGCCAGCAGCCCCGTGGGTACTAGCGGGGCCCAAAACATTCAGTACTTA. Amino acids: CASSPVGTSGAQNIQYL.

The chain is built from TRBV20-1 and TRBJ2-1; TRBD2 agrees at 10 bases. This CDR3 has 16 residues. With 6 bases clipped from V and 3 bases from J, the junction kept 11 bases outside the gene matches. Germline lookup yields CDR1 DFQATT and CDR2 SNEGSKA (reference sequence). This chain's CDR3 is CSALDKREGIYNEQFF. CDR3 nucleotide sequence: TGCAGTGCGCTGGATAAGCGGGAGGGGATCTACAATGAGCAGTTCTTC.

This clonotype was detected a few times. J is TRBJ1-1 and V is TRBV5-1, with D tentatively TRBD1 (5 bases). Germline values: CDR1 SGHRS, CDR2 YFSETQ. The CDR3 has 16 residues. V gave up 0 bases and J gave up 1 base, with 13 bases separating them. The CDR3, as DNA: TGCGCCAGCAGCTTGGGCCCGGGGGGGACGAACACTGAAGCTTTCTTT. As protein: CASSLGPGGTNTEAFF.

The table lists this clonotype with a few counts. The rearrangement uses TRBV28 and TRBJ2-4, with D maybe TRBD1 (6 bases). Germline CDR1 is MDHEN and CDR2 is SYDVKM. CDR3 size: 18 residues. The V end lost 2 bases, the J end lost 0 bases, and 17 bases lay between the germline ends. The CDR3 here is CASSLGTQGPIAKNIQYF. In DNA, the CDR3 is TGTGCCAGCAGTTTAGGCACCCAGGGGCCCATAGCCAAAAACATTCAGTACTTC.